This entry lists 10 T cell receptor beta chains sequenced from one sample in a study of T cells in localized non-small cell lung cancer. Profiled with immunoSEQ multiplex PCR; TCRdb holds only in-frame clones, not every one. The table includes about 15,000 clones, more than 70% detected once. The material was peripheral blood mononuclear cells, obtained before any cancer treatment. These receptors were collected from a male donor aged 60 or older with stage II lung adenocarcinoma.

V usage is TRBV9 and J usage is TRBJ1-1; maybe TRBD1 (6 bases). V gave up 4 bases and J gave up 1 base, with 20 bases separating them. Germline CDR1 is SGDLS and CDR2 is YYNGEE. This CDR3 is built from 17 residues. DNA for the CDR3: TGTGCCAGCAGCCCCAGGACAGTAATTTCCCCGAACACTGAAGCTTTCTTT. It encodes CASSPRTVISPNTEAFF.

J is TRBJ1-4 and V is TRBV28, with D tentatively TRBD1 (6 bases). Germline V gene lookup returns CDR1 MDHEN and CDR2 SYDVKM. V lost 3 bases, J lost 0 bases, and 17 bases lay in between. The CDR3 spans 18 residues. The CDR3 sequence: CASSLRTAVIATNEKLFF. CDR3 DNA sequence: TGTGCCAGCAGTTTGAGGACAGCAGTTATTGCAACTAATGAAAAACTGTTTTTT. The variable domain in full, completed from reference TRBV28 and TRBJ1-4, reads DVKVTQSSRYLVKRTGEKVFLECVQDMDHENMFWYRQDPGLGLRLIYFSYDVKMKEKGDIPEGYSVSREKKERFSLILESASTNQTSMYLCASSLRTAVIATNEKLFFGSGTQLSVL.

The J gene is TRBJ2-2, the V gene TRBV11-1; 12 positions agree with TRBD1. Germline CDR1 and CDR2: SGHAT and FQDESV (reference sequence). V shed 8 bases, J shed 10 bases, and the junction held 8 bases outside the gene matches. The CDR3 contains 14 residues. CDR3 nucleotide sequence: TGTGCCAGCGACCCCGGGACAGGGGGCTCGGAGCTGTTTTTT. Amino acid sequence: CASDPGTGGSELFF.

The V and J genes are TRBV5-1 and TRBJ1-2; 9 nucleotides agree with TRBD1. This CDR3 has 14 amino acids. J lost 8 bases, V lost 0 bases, and 5 bases had no gene match. Germline values: CDR1 SGHRS, CDR2 YFSETQ. Here the CDR3 DNA reads TGCGCCAGCAGCTTGGCCGGGACAGGGAAAGGCTACACCTTC. Its translation: CASSLAGTGKGYTF.

The chain is built from TRBV7-9 and TRBJ2-7; D unclear. From germline, CDR1 is SEHNR and CDR2 FQNEAQ (reference sequence). CDR3 length: 15 amino acids. Trimming took off 2 bases at V and 5 bases at J, with 16 bases between the two ends. CDR3 in amino acids: CASSLNHGPGHEQYF. CDR3 sequence (DNA): TGTGCCAGCAGCTTAAACCACGGTCCCGGCCACGAGCAGTACTTC.

The chain employs TRBV5-1 and TRBJ2-2; no definite D call. The CDR3 totals 15 residues. Trimming took off 4 bases at V and 0 bases at J, with 10 bases between the two ends. Germline V CDR1 and CDR2: SGHRS, YFSETQ. The CDR3 is CASSPDRPNTGELFF. In DNA form, the CDR3 reads TGCGCCAGCAGCCCTGACCGGCCGAACACCGGGGAGCTGTTTTTT.

This clone was found once. V gene TRBV7-9 combines with J gene TRBJ2-3; D remains unclear. The CDR3 length is 14 residues. The ends were cut back, 0 bases at V and 0 bases at J, with 4 bases in the middle. CDR1 and CDR2 (germline): SEHNR, FQNEAQ (reference sequence). This CDR3 is CASSLALSTDTQYF. CDR3 sequence (DNA): TGTGCCAGCAGCTTAGCGCTGAGCACAGATACGCAGTATTTT.

The chain joins TRBV27 to TRBJ2-6, with D possibly TRBD2 on 6 matching bases. Per germline, CDR1 MNHEY and CDR2 SMNVEV (reference sequence). The CDR3 runs 15 residues. V lost 3 bases and J 0 bases, leaving 6 bases between the germline ends. The CDR3 protein is CASSLRDSGANVLTF. CDR3 bases: TGTGCCAGCAGTTTGCGGGACTCTGGGGCCAACGTCCTGACTTTC.

The chain joins TRBV5-1 to TRBJ2-1; TRBD1 aligns across 11 bases. V trimming: 4 bases; J trimming: 4 bases; junction bases outside the gene matches: 7. CDR3 length: 16 residues. The V gene's germline CDR1 is SGHRS and CDR2 YFSETQ. The CDR3 sequence is CASSLRTGGRYNEQFF. The CDR3 region has the DNA TGCGCCAGCAGCCTAAGGACAGGGGGCCGATACAATGAGCAGTTCTTC. The entire variable domain, with the rest obtained from reference TRBV5-1 and TRBJ2-1, is as follows: KAGVTQTPRYLIKTRGQQVTLSCSPISGHRSVSWYQQTPGQGLQFLFEYFSETQRNKGNFPGRFSGRQFSNSRSEMNVSTLELGDSALYLCASSLRTGGRYNEQFFGPGTRLTVL.

The chain uses TRBV30 and TRBJ2-2, with D perhaps TRBD2 (5 bases). Germline CDR1 GTSNPN, CDR2 SVGIG (reference sequence). The ends were cut back, 0 bases at V and 6 bases at J, with 8 bases in the middle. The CDR3 has 13 amino acids. CDR3 coding DNA: TGTGCCTGGAGTGTACTGAGGGCCGGGGAGCTGTTTTTT. Its translation is CAWSVLRAGELFF.